The source of this T cell receptor beta chain is a study of neurological immune-mediated disorders. Time point reported: longitudinal time-point 3. Regarding the study as a whole: The absence of any CDR3 amino acid sequence shared by expanded clones across subjects suggests that repertoires were private in all groups.

In regard to this clonotype: As yet, its antigen is unknown. This may be a read error: a much more frequent sequence differs by one nucleotide.

CDR3 length: 16 residues. Germline V gives CDR1 SGHRS, CDR2 YFSETQ. Trimming shortened V by 2 bases and J by 6 bases, and 21 bases separated the two germline ends. 5'RACE generated cDNA with 10-nucleotide random UMIs. TCRdb fed the 5' RACE reads into MiXCR, producing one record per CDR3 protein. This sample has roughly 100,000 distinct CDR3 sequences, with roughly a tenth found just once. This clonotype was obtained from a female donor with HTLV-1-associated myelopathy (HAM/TSP). Sequenced input: PBMCs. V and J are TRBV5-1 and TRBJ2-7; TRBD2 is a possible D gene (5 bases). The CDR3 DNA reads as TGCGCCAGCAGCTTTGGGTCCAGCGGCTTTGGAGGCGAGCAGTACTTC. Protein sequence: CASSFGSSGFGGEQYF.